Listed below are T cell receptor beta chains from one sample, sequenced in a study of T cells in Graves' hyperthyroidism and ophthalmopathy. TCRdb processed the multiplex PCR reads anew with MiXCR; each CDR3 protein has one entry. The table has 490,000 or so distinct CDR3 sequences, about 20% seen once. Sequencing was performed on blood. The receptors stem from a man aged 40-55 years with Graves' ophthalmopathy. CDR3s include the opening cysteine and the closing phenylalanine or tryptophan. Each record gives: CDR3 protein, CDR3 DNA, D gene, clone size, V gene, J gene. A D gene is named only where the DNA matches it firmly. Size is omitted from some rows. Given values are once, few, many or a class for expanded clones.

CDR3aa: CASSYSFGAFNEKLFF; CDR3nt: TGTGCCAGCAGTTACTCGTTCGGGGCATTTAATGAAAAACTGTTTTTT; d_gene: .; abundance: .; v_gene: TRBV6-5; j_gene: TRBJ1-4
CDR3aa: CAWSVGTSGSGEQFF; CDR3nt: TGTGCCTGGAGTGTCGGGACTAGCGGGTCTGGGGAGCAGTTCTTC; d_gene: TRBD2; abundance: many; v_gene: TRBV30; j_gene: TRBJ2-1
CDR3aa: CASTWAGGPETQYF; CDR3nt: TGTGCCAGCACTTGGGCTGGGGGGCCAGAGACCCAGTACTTC; d_gene: .; abundance: .; v_gene: TRBV2; j_gene: TRBJ2-5
CDR3aa: CAIRGQVEGTEAFF; CDR3nt: TGTGCCATCAGGGGACAGGTCGAGGGCACTGAAGCTTTCTTT; d_gene: TRBD1; abundance: .; v_gene: TRBV10-3; j_gene: TRBJ1-1
CDR3aa: CASSLFSYNEQFF; CDR3nt: TGTGCCAGCAGTTTATTCTCCTACAATGAGCAGTTCTTC; d_gene: .; abundance: many; v_gene: TRBV27; j_gene: TRBJ2-1
CDR3aa: CATRQGQPNEQFF; CDR3nt: TGTGCCACCCGACAGGGGCAACCGAATGAGCAGTTCTTC; d_gene: TRBD1; abundance: .; v_gene: TRBV6-8; j_gene: TRBJ2-1
CDR3aa: CASSVDRGPAFF; CDR3nt: TGTGCCAGCAGCGTTGACAGGGGCCCGGCTTTCTTT; d_gene: TRBD1; abundance: few; v_gene: TRBV5-4; j_gene: TRBJ1-1
CDR3aa: CASRPSGDHQETQYF; CDR3nt: TGTGCCAGCAGACCCAGCGGGGACCACCAAGAGACCCAGTACTTC; d_gene: TRBD2; abundance: many; v_gene: TRBV6-1; j_gene: TRBJ2-5
CDR3aa: CASSEAVTYSNQPQHF; CDR3nt: TGTGCCAGCAGTGAAGCGGTGACGTATAGCAATCAGCCCCAGCATTTT; d_gene: .; abundance: many; v_gene: TRBV2; j_gene: TRBJ1-5
CDR3aa: CASSGRRENTEAFF; CDR3nt: TGTGCCAGCAGCGGACGCAGAGAGAACACTGAAGCTTTCTTT; d_gene: .; abundance: few; v_gene: TRBV4-2; j_gene: TRBJ1-1